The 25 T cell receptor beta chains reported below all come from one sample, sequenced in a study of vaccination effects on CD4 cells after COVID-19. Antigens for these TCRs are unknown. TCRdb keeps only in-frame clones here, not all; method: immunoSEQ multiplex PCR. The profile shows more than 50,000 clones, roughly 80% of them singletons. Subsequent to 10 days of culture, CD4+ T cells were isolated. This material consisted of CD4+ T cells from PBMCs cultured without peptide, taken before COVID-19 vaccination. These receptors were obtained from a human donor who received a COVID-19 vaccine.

CDR3 protein: CASSDPNPPYF. The CDR3 DNA reads as TGTGCCAGCAGTGACCCAAACCCCCCTTATTTT. The chain couples TRBV6-1 to TRBJ1-3; D unresolved. CDR1 is MNHNS and CDR2 is SASEGT in the germline V gene. The CDR3 runs to 11 residues. The V end was cut by 3 bases, the J end by 16 bases, with 13 bases between.

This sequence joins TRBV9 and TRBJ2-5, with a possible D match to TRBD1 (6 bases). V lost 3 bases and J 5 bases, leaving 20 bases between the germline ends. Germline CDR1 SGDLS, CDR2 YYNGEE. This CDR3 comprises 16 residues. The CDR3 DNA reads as TGTGCCAGCAGCGCCCAACTGACAGGCCCCGGGGAGACCCAGTACTTC. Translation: CASSAQLTGPGETQYF.

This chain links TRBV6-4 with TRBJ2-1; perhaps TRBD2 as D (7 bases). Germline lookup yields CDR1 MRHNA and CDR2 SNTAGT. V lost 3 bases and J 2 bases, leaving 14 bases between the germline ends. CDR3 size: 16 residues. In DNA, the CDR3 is TGTGCCAGCAGTGAAGTAAGCGGGGACACCTACAATGAGCAGTTCTTC. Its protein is CASSEVSGDTYNEQFF.

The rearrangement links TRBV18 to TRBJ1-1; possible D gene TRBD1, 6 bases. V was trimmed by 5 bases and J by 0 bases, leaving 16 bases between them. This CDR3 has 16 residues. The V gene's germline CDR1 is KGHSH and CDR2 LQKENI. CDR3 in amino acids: CASSITWTDLNTEAFF. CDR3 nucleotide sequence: TGTGCCAGCTCAATAACCTGGACAGATTTGAACACTGAAGCTTTCTTT. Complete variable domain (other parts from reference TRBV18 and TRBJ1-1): NAGVMQNPRHLVRRRGQEARLRCSPMKGHSHVYWYRQLPEEGLKFMVYLQKENIIDESGMPKERFSAEFPKEGPSILRIQQVVRGDSAAYFCASSITWTDLNTEAFFGQGTRLTVV.

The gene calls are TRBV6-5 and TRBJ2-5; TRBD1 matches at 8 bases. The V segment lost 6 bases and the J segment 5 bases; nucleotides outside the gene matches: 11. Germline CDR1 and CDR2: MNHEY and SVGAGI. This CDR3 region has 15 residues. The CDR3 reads CASRRTGTAGETQYF. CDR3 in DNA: TGTGCCAGCAGGCGGACAGGGACCGCGGGTGAGACCCAGTACTTC.

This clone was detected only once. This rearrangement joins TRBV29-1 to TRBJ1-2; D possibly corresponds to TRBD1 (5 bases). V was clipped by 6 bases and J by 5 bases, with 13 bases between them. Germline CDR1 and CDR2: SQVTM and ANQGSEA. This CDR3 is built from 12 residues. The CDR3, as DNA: TGCAGCGTCGCAGGACAAGGGTATGGCTACACCTTC. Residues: CSVAGQGYGYTF.

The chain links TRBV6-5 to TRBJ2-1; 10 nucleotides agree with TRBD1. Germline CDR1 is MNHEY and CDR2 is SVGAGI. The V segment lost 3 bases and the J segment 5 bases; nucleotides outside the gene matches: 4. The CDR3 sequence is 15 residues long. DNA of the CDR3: TGTGCCAGCAGTTATCCGGGACAGGGGAACAATGAGCAGTTCTTC. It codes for CASSYPGQGNNEQFF.

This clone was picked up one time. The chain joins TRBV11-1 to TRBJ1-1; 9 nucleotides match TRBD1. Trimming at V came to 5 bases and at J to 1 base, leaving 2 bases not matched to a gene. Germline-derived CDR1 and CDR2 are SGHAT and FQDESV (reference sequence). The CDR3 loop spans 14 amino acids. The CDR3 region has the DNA TGTGCCAGCAGCCTACAGGGGGCGAACACTGAAGCTTTCTTT. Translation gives CASSLQGANTEAFF. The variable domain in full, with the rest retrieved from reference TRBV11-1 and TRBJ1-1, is EAEVAQSPRYKITEKSQAVAFWCDPISGHATLYWYRQILGQGPELLVQFQDESVVDDSQLPKDRFSAERLKGVDSTLKIQPAELGDSAMYLCASSLQGANTEAFFGQGTRLTVV.

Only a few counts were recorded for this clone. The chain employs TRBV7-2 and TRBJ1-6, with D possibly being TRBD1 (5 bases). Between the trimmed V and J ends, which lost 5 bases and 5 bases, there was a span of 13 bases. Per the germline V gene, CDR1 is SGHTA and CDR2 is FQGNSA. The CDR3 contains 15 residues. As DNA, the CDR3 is TGTGCCAGCAGCCCGCAGGGAATAGATAATTCACCCCTCCACTTT. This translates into CASSPQGIDNSPLHF.

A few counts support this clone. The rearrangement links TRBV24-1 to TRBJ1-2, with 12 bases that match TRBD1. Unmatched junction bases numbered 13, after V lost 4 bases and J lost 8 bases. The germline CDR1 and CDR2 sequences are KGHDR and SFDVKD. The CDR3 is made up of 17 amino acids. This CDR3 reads CATSDPGLGQGAQGYTF. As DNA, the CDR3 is TGTGCCACCAGTGACCCCGGGTTGGGACAGGGGGCGCAGGGCTACACCTTC.

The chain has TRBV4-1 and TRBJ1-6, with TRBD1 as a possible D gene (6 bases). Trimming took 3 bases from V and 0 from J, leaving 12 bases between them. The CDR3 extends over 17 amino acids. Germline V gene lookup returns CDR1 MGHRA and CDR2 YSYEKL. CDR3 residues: CASSQTGTSSYNSPLHF. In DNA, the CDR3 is TGCGCCAGCAGCCAGACAGGTACCTCCTCCTATAATTCACCCCTCCACTTT.

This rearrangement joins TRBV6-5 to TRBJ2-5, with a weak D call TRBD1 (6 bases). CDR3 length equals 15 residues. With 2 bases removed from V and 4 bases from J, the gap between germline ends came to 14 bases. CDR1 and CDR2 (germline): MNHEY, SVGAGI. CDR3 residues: CASSYGGRYGETQYF. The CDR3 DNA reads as TGTGCCAGCAGTTACGGGGGCCGTTATGGAGAGACCCAGTACTTC.

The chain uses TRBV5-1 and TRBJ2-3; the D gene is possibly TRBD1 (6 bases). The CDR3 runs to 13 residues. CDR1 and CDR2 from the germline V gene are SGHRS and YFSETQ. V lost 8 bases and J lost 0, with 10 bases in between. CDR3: CASTGSSTDTQYF. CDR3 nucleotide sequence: TGCGCCAGTACAGGGTCCAGCACAGATACGCAGTATTTT.

The CDR3 reads CASSHPTGSSPLHF. CDR3 DNA sequence: TGTGCCAGCAGCCACCCGACAGGGTCGTCCCCCCTCCACTTT. V is TRBV14 and J is TRBJ1-6; 7 nucleotides agree with TRBD1. J was trimmed by 13 bases and V by 3 bases; bases with no gene match: 9. This CDR3 spans 14 amino acids. The germline V gene has CDR1 SGHDN and CDR2 FVKESK.

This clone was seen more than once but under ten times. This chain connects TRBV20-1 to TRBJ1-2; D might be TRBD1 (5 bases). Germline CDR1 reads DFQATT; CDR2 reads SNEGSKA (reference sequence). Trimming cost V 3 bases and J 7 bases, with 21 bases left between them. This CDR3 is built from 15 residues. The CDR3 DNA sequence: TGCAGTGCTAGTGCCCCGAGCAGGGCTACTGGTGGCTACACCTTC. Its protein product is CSASAPSRATGGYTF.

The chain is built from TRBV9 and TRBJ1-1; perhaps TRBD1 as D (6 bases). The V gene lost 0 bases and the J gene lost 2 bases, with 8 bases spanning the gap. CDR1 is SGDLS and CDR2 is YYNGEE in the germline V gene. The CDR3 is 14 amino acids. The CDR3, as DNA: TGTGCCAGCAGCGTAGACAGGGATAACACTGAAGCTTTCTTT. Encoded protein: CASSVDRDNTEAFF.

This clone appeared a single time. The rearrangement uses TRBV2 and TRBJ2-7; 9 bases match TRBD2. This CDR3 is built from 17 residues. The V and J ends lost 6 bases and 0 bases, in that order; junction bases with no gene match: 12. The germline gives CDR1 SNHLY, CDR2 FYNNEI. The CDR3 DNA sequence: TGTGCCAGCAGGAGACTAGCGGCGGGGTTCTCCTCCTACGAGCAGTACGTC. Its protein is CASRRLAAGFSSYEQYV.

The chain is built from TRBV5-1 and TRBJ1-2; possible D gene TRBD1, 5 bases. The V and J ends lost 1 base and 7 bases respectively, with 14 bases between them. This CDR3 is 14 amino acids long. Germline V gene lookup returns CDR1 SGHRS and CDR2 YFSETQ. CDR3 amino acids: CASSLFPGHSGYTF. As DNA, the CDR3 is TGCGCCAGCAGCTTGTTTCCGGGGCACTCTGGCTACACCTTC.

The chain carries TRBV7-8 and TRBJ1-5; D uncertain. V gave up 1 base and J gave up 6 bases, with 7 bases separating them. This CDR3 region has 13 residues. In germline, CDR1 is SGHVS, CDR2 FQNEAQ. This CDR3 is CASSLVSGQPQHF. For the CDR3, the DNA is TGTGCCAGCAGCTTAGTCTCGGGTCAGCCCCAGCATTTT.

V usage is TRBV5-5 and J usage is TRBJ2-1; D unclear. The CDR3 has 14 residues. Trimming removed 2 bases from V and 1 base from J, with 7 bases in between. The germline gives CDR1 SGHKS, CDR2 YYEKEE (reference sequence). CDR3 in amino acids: CASSFLGSYNEQFF. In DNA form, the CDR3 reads TGTGCCAGCAGCTTCCTGGGATCCTACAATGAGCAGTTCTTC.

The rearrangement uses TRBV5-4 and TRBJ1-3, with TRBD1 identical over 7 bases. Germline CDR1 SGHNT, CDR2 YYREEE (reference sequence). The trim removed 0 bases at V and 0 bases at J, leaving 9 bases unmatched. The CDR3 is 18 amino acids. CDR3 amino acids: CASSLGGTATSSGNTIYF. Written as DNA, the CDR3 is TGTGCCAGCAGCTTGGGGGGGACAGCGACGAGCTCTGGAAACACCATATATTTT.

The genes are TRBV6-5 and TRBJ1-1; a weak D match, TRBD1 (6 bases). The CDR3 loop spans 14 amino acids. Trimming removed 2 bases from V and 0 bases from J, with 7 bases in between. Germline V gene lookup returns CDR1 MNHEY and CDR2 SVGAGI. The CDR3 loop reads CASSYDRMNTEAFF. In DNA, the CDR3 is TGTGCCAGCAGTTACGACAGGATGAACACTGAAGCTTTCTTT.

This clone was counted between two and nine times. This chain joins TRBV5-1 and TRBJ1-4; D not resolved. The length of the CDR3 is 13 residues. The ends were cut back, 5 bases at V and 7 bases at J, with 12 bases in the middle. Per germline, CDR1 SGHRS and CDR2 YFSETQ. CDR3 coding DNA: TGCGCCAGCAGGTCGGATTTAAGTGAAAAACTGTTTTTT. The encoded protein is CASRSDLSEKLFF.

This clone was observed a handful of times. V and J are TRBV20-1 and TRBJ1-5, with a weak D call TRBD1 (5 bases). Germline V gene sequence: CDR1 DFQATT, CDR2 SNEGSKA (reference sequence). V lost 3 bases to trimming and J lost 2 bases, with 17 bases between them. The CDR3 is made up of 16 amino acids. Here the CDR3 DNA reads TGCAGTGCTAGTATCCAGGGCCTTGGGGGCAATCAGCCCCAGCATTTT. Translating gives CSASIQGLGGNQPQHF.

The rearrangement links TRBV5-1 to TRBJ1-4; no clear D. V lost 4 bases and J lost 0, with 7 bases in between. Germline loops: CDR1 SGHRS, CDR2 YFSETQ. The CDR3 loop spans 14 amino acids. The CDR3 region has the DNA TGCGCCAGCAGCATGCCCGCAACTAATGAAAAACTGTTTTTT. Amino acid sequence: CASSMPATNEKLFF.